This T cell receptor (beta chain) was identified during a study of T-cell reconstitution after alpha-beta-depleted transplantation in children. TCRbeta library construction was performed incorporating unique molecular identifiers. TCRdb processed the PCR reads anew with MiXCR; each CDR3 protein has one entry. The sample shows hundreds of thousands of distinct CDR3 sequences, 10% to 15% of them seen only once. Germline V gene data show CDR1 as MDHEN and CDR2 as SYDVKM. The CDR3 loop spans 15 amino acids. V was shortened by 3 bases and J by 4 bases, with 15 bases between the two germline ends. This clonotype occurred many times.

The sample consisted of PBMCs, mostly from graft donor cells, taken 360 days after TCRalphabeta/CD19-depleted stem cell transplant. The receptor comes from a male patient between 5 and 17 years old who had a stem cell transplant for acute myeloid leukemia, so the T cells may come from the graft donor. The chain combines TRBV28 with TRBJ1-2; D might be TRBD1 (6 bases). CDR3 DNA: TGTGCCAGCAGTTTTTCCGGGGGGCTTGCCTATGGCTACACCTTC. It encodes CASSFSGGLAYGYTF.